Here is one T cell receptor (beta chain) with its context. Germline CDR1 and CDR2: MGHDK and SYGVNS. This CDR3 spans 15 amino acids. The V and J ends lost 4 bases and 8 bases, in that order; junction bases with no gene match: 6. Here immunoSEQ multiplex PCR was the method, and the copy in TCRdb shows in-frame clones only, minus some. The table includes tens of thousands of clones, less than 90% detected once. The data were obtained in a study of OX40 agonist ivuxolimab in advanced cancers. Looking at the study overall: Subjects had a mean age of approximately 60 years, with a range of about 23 to 79; around 80% were male.

This rearrangement joins TRBV25-1 to TRBJ1-4; the match to TRBD1 covers 11 bases. The receptor comes from an adult with an advanced solid tumor such as melanoma, head and neck, liver or kidney cancer. The material sequenced was CD4+ or CD8+ T cells sorted from blood, taken in a trial of the OX40 agonist ivuxolimab. CDR3 protein: CASSGTGGLGEKLFF. CDR3 bases: TGTGCCAGCAGTGGGACAGGGGGCTTAGGGGAAAAACTGTTTTTT. Full variable domain (outside the CDR3, taken from reference TRBV25-1 and TRBJ1-4): EADIYQTPRYLVIGTGKKITLECSQTMGHDKMYWYQQDPGMELHLIHYSYGVNSTEKGDLSSESTVSRIRTEHFPLTLESARPSHTSQYLCASSGTGGLGEKLFFGSGTQLSVL.